These 18 T cell receptor beta chains came from one sample sequenced in a study of cytomegalovirus exposure and HLA in healthy donors. Use of 60 Vbeta and 13 Jbeta primers characterized the PCR. This table comes from immunoSEQ multiplex PCR, and its TCRdb copy is limited to in-frame clones, with some not included. The specimen's table records 110,000 to 150,000 clones. Sequencing was performed on PBMCs. These receptors all come from a man aged 35-49 years in good health and CMV-seronegative.

This rearrangement joins TRBV28 to TRBJ1-1, with TRBD1 identical over 8 bases. This CDR3 comprises 15 residues. The germline CDR1 and CDR2 sequences are MDHEN and SYDVKM. Trimming took 8 bases from V and 5 from J; bases not matched to a gene: 13. The CDR3 nucleotides read TGTGCCAGCCTTCTAGGCACAGGGGGACGTACTGAAGCTTTCTTT. Its protein is CASLLGTGGRTEAFF.

The CDR3 is CAISGTGGEKLFF. The CDR3 DNA is TGTGCCATCAGTGGGACAGGGGGTGAAAAACTGTTTTTT. This chain joins TRBV10-3 and TRBJ1-4, with 10 bases aligning to TRBD1. After removal of 4 bases from V and 7 bases from J, the junction contained 0 bases not matched to a gene. The CDR3 is 13 residues long. Germline V CDR1 and CDR2: ENHRY, SYGVKD.

This chain joins TRBV27 and TRBJ2-7, with TRBD1 identical over 7 bases. Germline values: CDR1 MNHEY, CDR2 SMNVEV (reference sequence). The CDR3 has 16 amino acids. With 2 bases clipped from V and 2 bases from J, the junction kept 9 bases outside the gene matches. Here the CDR3 reads CASSLREQGLPYEQYF. CDR3 coding DNA: TGTGCCAGCAGTTTACGGGAACAGGGGCTTCCCTACGAGCAGTACTTC.

The chain has TRBV19 and TRBJ2-5; D is perhaps TRBD2 (7 bases). This CDR3 comprises 15 residues. V was trimmed by 5 bases and J by 4 bases, leaving 17 bases between them. CDR1 and CDR2 (germline): LNHDA, SQIVND (reference sequence). In nucleotides, the CDR3 is TGTGCCAGTAGTCCATTGCGGGGGCCGGGAGAGACCCAGTACTTC. Translation: CASSPLRGPGETQYF.

The chain is built from TRBV4-2 and TRBJ1-2; D is unclear. CDR1 LGHNA and CDR2 YNFKEQ come from the germline V gene. There are 11 residues in the CDR3. The V and J ends lost 1 base and 6 bases respectively, with 3 bases between them. The CDR3, as DNA: TGTGCCAGCAGCCAAGCTGATGGCTACACCTTC. It yields the protein CASSQADGYTF.

The chain joins TRBV29-1 to TRBJ2-7; the match to TRBD2 covers 8 bases. J lost 2 bases, V lost 7 bases, and 4 bases had no gene match. Germline lookup yields CDR1 SQVTM and CDR2 ANQGSEA. This CDR3 has 12 residues. CDR3 bases: TGCAGCGCGGGAGGGGATACCTACGAGCAGTACTTC. This codes for CSAGGDTYEQYF.

The gene calls are TRBV7-2 and TRBJ2-1; unclear D gene. The CDR3 sequence is 14 residues long. Germline V gene sequence: CDR1 SGHTA, CDR2 FQGNSA. The V and J ends lost 8 bases and 0 bases respectively, with 11 bases between them. The CDR3 protein is CASRESSSYNEQFF. DNA for the CDR3: TGTGCCAGCCGTGAGTCATCCTCCTACAATGAGCAGTTCTTC.

The chain joins TRBV10-3 to TRBJ1-2; no clear D gene. CDR1 is ENHRY and CDR2 is SYGVKD in the germline V gene. CDR3 length: 12 amino acids. Trimming left V 3 bases short and J 4 bases short, with 6 bases between. In DNA, the CDR3 is TGTGCCATCAGTGAAGAGGGCTATGGCTACACCTTC. This translates into CAISEEGYGYTF.

This rearrangement joins TRBV19 to TRBJ2-2, with D possibly being TRBD1 (6 bases). The CDR3 is 15 amino acids. From germline, CDR1 is LNHDA and CDR2 SQIVND (reference sequence). The germline V and J ends were trimmed by 0 bases and 6 bases, with 11 bases remaining between them. The CDR3 DNA reads as TGTGCCAGTAGTATAGAGAAGGGGGTCGCCGGGGAGCTGTTTTTT. Its protein product is CASSIEKGVAGELFF. Drawing the rest from reference TRBV19 and TRBJ2-2, the complete variable domain is DGGITQSPKYLFRKEGQNVTLSCEQNLNHDAMYWYRQDPGQGLRLIYYSQIVNDFQKGDIAEGYSVSREKKESFPLTVTSAQKNPTAFYLCASSIEKGVAGELFFGEGSRLTVL.

The J gene is TRBJ2-3, the V gene TRBV4-1; no firm D call. Looked up from germline, CDR1 is MGHRA and CDR2 is YSYEKL. V lost 0 bases, J lost 6 bases, and 13 bases lay in between. CDR3 length: 15 amino acids. In nucleotides, the CDR3 is TGCGCCAGCAGCCAAGATGGTGGCGGTGCCGATACGCAGTATTTT. It translates to CASSQDGGGADTQYF.

The chain has TRBV5-8 and TRBJ2-5; maybe TRBD1 (5 bases). Trimming removed 0 bases from V and 1 base from J, with 7 bases in between. Germline CDR1 is SGHTS and CDR2 is YDEGEE. This CDR3 region has 14 residues. CDR3 amino acids: CASSLEGAQETQYF. The CDR3 coding sequence is TGTGCCAGCAGCTTGGAAGGGGCCCAAGAGACCCAGTACTTC.

The rearrangement uses TRBV11-2 and TRBJ1-4, with TRBD1 matching 7 bases. Trimming cost V 4 bases and J 8 bases; bases outside gene matches: 10. Germline CDR1 and CDR2: SGHAT and FQNNGV. The CDR3 consists of 15 residues. The CDR3 is CASSSHRGLGEKLFF. CDR3 nucleotides: TGTGCCAGCAGCTCCCACAGGGGTTTGGGCGAAAAACTGTTTTTT. The variable domain in full, completed from reference TRBV11-2 and TRBJ1-4, reads EAGVAQSPRYKIIEKRQSVAFWCNPISGHATLYWYQQILGQGPKLLIQFQNNGVVDDSQLPKDRFSAERLKGVDSTLKIQPAKLEDSAVYLCASSSHRGLGEKLFFGSGTQLSVL.

The chain is built from TRBV2 and TRBJ2-7; TRBD1 matches at 9 bases. CDR1 is SNHLY and CDR2 is FYNNEI in the germline V gene. Unmatched junction bases numbered 2, after V lost 5 bases and J lost 6 bases. This CDR3 spans 12 amino acids. Written as DNA, the CDR3 is TGTGCCAGCAGTTGGACAGGGGCCGAGCAGTACTTC. Translated: CASSWTGAEQYF. The full variable domain, its missing parts supplied by reference TRBV2 and TRBJ2-7, is EPEVTQTPSHQVTQMGQEVILRCVPISNHLYFYWYRQILGQKVEFLVSFYNNEISEKSEIFDDQFSVERPDGSNFTLKIRSTKLEDSAMYFCASSWTGAEQYFGPGTRLTVT.

V and J are TRBV7-9 and TRBJ2-7, with a tentative D call TRBD2 (6 bases). Between the trimmed V and J ends, which lost 1 base and 6 bases, there was a span of 13 bases. This CDR3 has 14 amino acids. In germline, CDR1 is SEHNR, CDR2 FQNEAQ (reference sequence). The CDR3 DNA is TGTGCCAGCAGCTTAGTTTGGAGGGTGGGCGAGCAGTACTTC. Translated, it gives CASSLVWRVGEQYF.

This chain links TRBV14 with TRBJ2-7; maybe TRBD2 (5 bases). The germline CDR1 and CDR2 sequences are SGHDN and FVKESK. The CDR3 runs to 14 residues. The germline V and J ends were trimmed by 4 bases and 2 bases, with 12 bases remaining between them. CDR3 nucleotide sequence: TGTGCCAGCAGCCGAGGGTTTAGTCCCTACGAGCAGTACTTC. Its protein product is CASSRGFSPYEQYF.

This chain joins TRBV5-1 and TRBJ1-1; 7 nucleotides agree with TRBD1. There are 15 residues in the CDR3. Germline CDR1 SGHRS, CDR2 YFSETQ. V was pared by 5 bases and J by 2 bases, with 9 bases of the junction left unmatched. CDR3 coding DNA: TGCGCCAGCAGGCCATATAGACAGGGAAACACTGAAGCTTTCTTT. Residues: CASRPYRQGNTEAFF.

The gene calls are TRBV7-2 and TRBJ2-5; perhaps TRBD2 as D (7 bases). The germline V gene encodes CDR1 SGHTA and CDR2 FQGNSA. CDR3 length: 16 residues. V lost 1 base, J lost 5 bases, and 17 bases lay in between. The CDR3 spells CASSLDGGAFAETQYF. CDR3 nucleotide sequence: TGTGCCAGCAGCTTAGATGGGGGGGCCTTCGCGGAGACCCAGTACTTC.

The chain carries TRBV19 and TRBJ2-1; 8 nucleotides match TRBD1. V shed 6 bases and J 2 bases; nucleotides not matched to a gene: 9. The CDR3 length is 16 residues. From germline, CDR1 is LNHDA and CDR2 SQIVND (reference sequence). The CDR3 DNA follows: TGTGCCAGTAGCTCCCGTGGACAGGGCCCCTACAATGAGCAGTTCTTC. It translates to CASSSRGQGPYNEQFF.